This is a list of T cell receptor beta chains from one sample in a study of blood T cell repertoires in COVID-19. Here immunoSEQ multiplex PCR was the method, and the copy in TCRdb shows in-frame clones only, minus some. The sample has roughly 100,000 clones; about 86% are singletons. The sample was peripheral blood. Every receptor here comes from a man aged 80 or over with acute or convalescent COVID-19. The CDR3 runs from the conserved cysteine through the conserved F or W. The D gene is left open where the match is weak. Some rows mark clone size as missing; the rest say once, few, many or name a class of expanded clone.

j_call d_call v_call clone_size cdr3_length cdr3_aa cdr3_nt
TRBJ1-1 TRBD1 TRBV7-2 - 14 CASNPGQANTEAFF TGTGCCAGCAACCCGGGACAGGCGAACACTGAAGCTTTCTTT
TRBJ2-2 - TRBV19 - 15 CASSIVATGTGELFF TGTGCCAGTAGTATTGTAGCTACGGGCACCGGGGAGCTGTTTTTT
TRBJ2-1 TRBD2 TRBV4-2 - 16 CASSQETGTSFDEQFF TGTGCCAGCAGCCAAGAAACCGGGACTAGTTTCGATGAGCAGTTCTTC
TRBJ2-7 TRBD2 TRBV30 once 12 CAWSAGGYEQYF TGTGCCTGGAGTGCGGGAGGTTACGAGCAGTACTTC
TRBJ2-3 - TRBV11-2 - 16 CASSFLARSVTDTQYF TGTGCCAGCAGCTTTTTAGCGAGGAGTGTTACAGATACGCAGTATTTT
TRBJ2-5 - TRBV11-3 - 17 CASSLRGLIGGLGTQYF TGTGCCAGCAGCCTCCGTGGATTAATTGGAGGCCTTGGGACCCAGTACTTC
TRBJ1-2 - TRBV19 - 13 CASSIDREYGYTF TGTGCCAGTAGTATAGATCGAGAATATGGCTACACCTTC
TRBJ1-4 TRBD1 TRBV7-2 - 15 CASSPRTGKSEKLFF TGTGCCAGCAGCCCAAGGACAGGGAAGAGTGAAAAACTGTTTTTT
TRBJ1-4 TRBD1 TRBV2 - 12 CASRFTGVKLFF TGTGCCAGCAGGTTCACAGGGGTCAAACTGTTTTTT
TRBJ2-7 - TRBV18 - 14 CASSPRTESYEQYF TGTGCCAGCTCACCAAGAACAGAGTCCTACGAGCAGTACTTC
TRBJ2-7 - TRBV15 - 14 CATSRDLASYEQYF TGTGCCACCAGCAGAGATCTGGCCTCCTACGAGCAGTACTTC
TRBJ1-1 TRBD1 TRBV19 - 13 CASLRGRNTEAFF TGTGCCAGTTTGAGGGGGCGGAACACTGAAGCTTTCTTT
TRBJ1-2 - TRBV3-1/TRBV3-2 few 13 CASSQGLGYGYTF TGTGCCAGCAGCCAAGGACTTGGCTATGGCTACACCTTC
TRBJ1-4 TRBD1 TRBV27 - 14 CASSSGTEYGKLFF TGTGCCAGCAGTTCCGGGACAGAGTACGGAAAACTGTTTTTT
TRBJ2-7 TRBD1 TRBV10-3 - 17 CAISESLGTGVPYEQYF TGTGCCATCAGTGAGTCGCTAGGGACAGGGGTACCCTACGAGCAGTACTTC
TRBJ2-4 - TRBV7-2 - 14 CASSLGTAKNIQYF TGTGCCAGCAGCTTAGGGACAGCGAAAAACATTCAGTACTTC
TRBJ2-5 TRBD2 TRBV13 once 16 CASSLTAGVRQETQYF TGTGCCAGCAGCTTAACAGCGGGAGTCCGTCAAGAGACCCAGTACTTC
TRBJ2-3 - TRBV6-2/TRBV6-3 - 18 CASSYNVLAPLGTDTQYF TGTGCCAGCAGTTACAATGTGCTAGCGCCCTTGGGCACAGATACGCAGTATTTT
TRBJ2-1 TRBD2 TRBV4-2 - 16 CASSQGGTSVYNEQFF TGTGCCAGCAGCCAAGGAGGGACTAGCGTTTACAATGAGCAGTTCTTC
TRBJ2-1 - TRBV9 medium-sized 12 CASSRTNNEQFF TGTGCCAGCAGCCGGACTAACAATGAGCAGTTCTTC
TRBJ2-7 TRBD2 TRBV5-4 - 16 CASSPTTSGRPYEQYF TGTGCCAGCAGCCCTACGACTAGCGGGAGGCCCTACGAGCAGTACTTC
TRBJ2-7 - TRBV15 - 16 CATSRGVGRTLLEQYF TGTGCCACCAGCAGGGGGGTTGGGAGGACCCTCCTCGAGCAGTACTTC
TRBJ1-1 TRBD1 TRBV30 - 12 CAWSQGDTEAFF TGTGCCTGGAGTCAGGGGGACACTGAAGCTTTCTTT
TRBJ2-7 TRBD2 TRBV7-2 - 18 CASSLGLAGARSSYEQYF TGTGCCAGCAGCCTCGGGCTAGCGGGGGCTCGGAGCTCCTACGAGCAGTACTTC
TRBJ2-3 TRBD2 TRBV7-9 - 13 CASSLAGGDTQYF TGTGCCAGCAGCTTAGCGGGGGGGGATACGCAGTATTTT
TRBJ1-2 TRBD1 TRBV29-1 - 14 CSVWETGGGYGYTF TGCAGCGTTTGGGAGACAGGGGGCGGCTATGGCTACACCTTC